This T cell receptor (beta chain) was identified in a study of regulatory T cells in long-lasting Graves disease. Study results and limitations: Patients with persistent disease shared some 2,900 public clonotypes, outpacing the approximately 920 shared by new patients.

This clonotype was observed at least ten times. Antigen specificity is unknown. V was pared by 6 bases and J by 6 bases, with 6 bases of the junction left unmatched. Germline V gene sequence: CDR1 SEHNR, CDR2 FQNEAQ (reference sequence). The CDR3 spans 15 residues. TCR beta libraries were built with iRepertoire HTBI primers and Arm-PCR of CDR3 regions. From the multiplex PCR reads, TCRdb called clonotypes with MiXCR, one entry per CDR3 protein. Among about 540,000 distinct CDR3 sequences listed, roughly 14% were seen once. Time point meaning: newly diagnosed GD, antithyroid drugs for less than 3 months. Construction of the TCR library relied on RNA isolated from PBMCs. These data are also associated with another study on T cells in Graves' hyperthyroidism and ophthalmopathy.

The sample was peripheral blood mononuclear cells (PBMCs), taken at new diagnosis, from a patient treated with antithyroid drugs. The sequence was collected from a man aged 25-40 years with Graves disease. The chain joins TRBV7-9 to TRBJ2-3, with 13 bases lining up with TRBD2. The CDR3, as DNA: TGTGCCAGCAGGTCTACTAGCGGGAGGGCCGATACGCAGTATTTT. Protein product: CASRSTSGRADTQYF.